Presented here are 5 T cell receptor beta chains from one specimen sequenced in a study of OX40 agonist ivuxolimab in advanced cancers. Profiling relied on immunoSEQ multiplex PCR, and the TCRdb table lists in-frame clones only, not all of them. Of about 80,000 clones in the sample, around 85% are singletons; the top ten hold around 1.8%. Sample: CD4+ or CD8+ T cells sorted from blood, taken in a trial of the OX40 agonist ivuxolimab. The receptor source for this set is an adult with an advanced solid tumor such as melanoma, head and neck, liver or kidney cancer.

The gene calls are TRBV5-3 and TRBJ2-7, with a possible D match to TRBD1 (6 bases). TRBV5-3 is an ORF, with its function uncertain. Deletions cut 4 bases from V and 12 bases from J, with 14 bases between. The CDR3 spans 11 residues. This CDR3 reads CARSHGQILYF. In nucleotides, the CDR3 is TGTGCCAGAAGCCACGGACAGATATTGTACTTC.

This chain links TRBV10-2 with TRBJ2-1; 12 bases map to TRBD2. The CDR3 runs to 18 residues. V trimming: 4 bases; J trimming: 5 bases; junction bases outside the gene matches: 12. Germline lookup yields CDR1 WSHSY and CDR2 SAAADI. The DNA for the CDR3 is TGCGCCAGCAGTGGACTAGCGGGAGCGGGGGGTTGGGACAATGAGCAGTTCTTC. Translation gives CASSGLAGAGGWDNEQFF.

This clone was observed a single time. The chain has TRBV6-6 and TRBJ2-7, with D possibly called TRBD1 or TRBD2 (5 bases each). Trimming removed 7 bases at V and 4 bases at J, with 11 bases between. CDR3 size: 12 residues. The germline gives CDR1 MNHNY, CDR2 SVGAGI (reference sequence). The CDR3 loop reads CASNGAAYEQYF. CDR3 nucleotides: TGTGCCAGCAACGGGGCAGCTTACGAGCAGTACTTC.

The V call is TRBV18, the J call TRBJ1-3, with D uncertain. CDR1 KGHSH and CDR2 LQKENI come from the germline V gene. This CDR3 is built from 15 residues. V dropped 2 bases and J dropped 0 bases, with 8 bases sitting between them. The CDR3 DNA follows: TGTGCCAGCTCACCAGAAGAAAGCTCTGGAAACACCATATATTTT. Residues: CASSPEESSGNTIYF.

CDR3 coding DNA: TGTGCCAGCAGTTACCAAAGGGGGGCCGGGGAGCTGTTTTTT. It codes for CASSYQRGAGELFF. V usage is TRBV6-5 and J usage is TRBJ2-2; D tentatively reads TRBD1 or TRBD2 (6 bases each). CDR3 length equals 14 residues. Per germline, CDR1 MNHEY and CDR2 SVGAGI. V lost 2 bases and J lost 6, with 10 bases in between.